Presented here are 19 T cell receptor beta chains from one specimen sequenced in a study of cytomegalovirus exposure and HLA in healthy donors. Use of 60 Vbeta and 13 Jbeta primers characterized the PCR. Profiled with immunoSEQ multiplex PCR; TCRdb holds only in-frame clones, not every one. The profile shows 150,000 to 200,000 clones, 60% to 80% of them singletons. Sequencing was carried out using PBMCs. These TCRs come from a woman aged 30 to 39 in good health and CMV-seronegative.

This clone was seen only once. The chain carries TRBV28 and TRBJ1-1; 10 bases agree with TRBD1. J lost 3 bases, V lost 4 bases, and 5 bases had no gene match. Germline CDR1 and CDR2: MDHEN and SYDVKM. CDR3 size: 15 residues. This chain's CDR3 is CASSSTGGGDTEAFF. The CDR3 nucleotides read TGTGCCAGCAGTTCGACAGGGGGCGGGGACACTGAAGCTTTCTTT.

This clone has a single count. One junction end disagrees with the germline gene, perhaps due to a read error. The chain recombines TRBV7-7 with TRBJ2-1; 7 bases map to TRBD1. The CDR3 runs to 15 residues. The germline CDR1 and CDR2 sequences are SSHAT and FNYEAQ (reference sequence). Written as DNA, the CDR3 is TGTGCTAGCAGCCCTCGACAGGGTCGGAACAATGAGCAGTTCTTC. Protein sequence: CASSPRQGRNNEQFF.

The chain uses TRBV5-1 and TRBJ2-3; D is undetermined. V was cut by 1 base and J by 6 bases, with 9 bases left in between. This CDR3 is 13 amino acids long. Germline V gene lookup returns CDR1 SGHRS and CDR2 YFSETQ. The CDR3 reads CASSLNDGDTQYF. For the CDR3, the DNA is TGCGCCAGCAGCTTGAACGACGGGGATACGCAGTATTTT.

This chain links TRBV5-1 with TRBJ2-5; D possibly corresponds to TRBD1 (6 bases). CDR3 length: 14 residues. V was pared by 5 bases and J by 5 bases, with 16 bases between. Germline CDR1 and CDR2: SGHRS and YFSETQ. CDR3 in DNA: TGCGCCAGCAGGTGGTCAGGGGTATCCGAGACCCAGTACTTC. Protein product: CASRWSGVSETQYF. Filled out from reference TRBV5-1 and TRBJ2-5, the complete variable domain reads KAGVTQTPRYLIKTRGQQVTLSCSPISGHRSVSWYQQTPGQGLQFLFEYFSETQRNKGNFPGRFSGRQFSNSRSEMNVSTLELGDSALYLCASRWSGVSETQYFGPGTRLLVL.

This clone occurred a few times. CDR3 in amino acids: CASSQEQGAAYGYTF. The CDR3 DNA reads TGTGCCAGCTCGCAGGAACAGGGGGCAGCATATGGCTACACCTTC. This chain uses TRBV18 with TRBJ1-2, with 9 bases fitting TRBD1. V lost 6 bases and J lost 5; bases outside the gene matches: 10. Per germline, CDR1 KGHSH and CDR2 LQKENI. CDR3 length: 15 residues.

The V call is TRBV7-9, the J call TRBJ1-3; tentatively, D is TRBD1 (6 bases). CDR3 size: 13 residues. Trimming took off 4 bases at V and 2 bases at J, with 6 bases between the two ends. CDR1 SEHNR and CDR2 FQNEAQ come from the germline V gene (reference sequence). As DNA, the CDR3 is TGTGCCAGCAGCTGGGACACTGGAAACACCATATATTTT. Protein: CASSWDTGNTIYF.

This clone came up a few times. As DNA, the CDR3 is TGTGCCAGCAGTTTATGGGGGACAGGGCGGGCAGACACTGAAGCTTTCTTT. It is translated as CASSLWGTGRADTEAFF. This chain connects TRBV27 to TRBJ1-1; 9 nucleotides agree with TRBD1. The V gene end was trimmed by 1 base and the J gene end by 3 bases; junction bases not matched to a gene: 9. There are 17 residues in the CDR3. Germline V CDR1 and CDR2: MNHEY, SMNVEV (reference sequence).

The chain combines TRBV27 with TRBJ2-1; 12 positions match TRBD2. The J segment lost 7 bases and the V segment lost 4 bases, leaving 5 bases of the junction unmatched. Germline V gives CDR1 MNHEY, CDR2 SMNVEV (reference sequence). This CDR3 has 15 residues. Here the CDR3 reads CASSYLAGGLNEQFF. The CDR3, as DNA: TGTGCCAGCAGTTATCTAGCGGGGGGGCTGAATGAGCAGTTCTTC.

The chain couples TRBV15 to TRBJ2-3, with TRBD2 identical over 10 bases. The CDR3 has 18 amino acids. Germline assignment: CDR1 LNHNV and CDR2 YYDKDF (reference sequence). The J segment lost 0 bases and the V segment lost 1 base, leaving 7 bases of the junction unmatched. DNA of the CDR3: TGTGCCACCAGCAGAGGGGATAGCGGGGGGCGTAGCACAGATACGCAGTATTTT. Translated: CATSRGDSGGRSTDTQYF.

The chain carries TRBV28 and TRBJ1-1; 7 nucleotides agree with TRBD1. V gave up 4 bases and J gave up 4 bases; unmatched junction bases: 9. The V gene's germline CDR1 is MDHEN and CDR2 SYDVKM. The CDR3 contains 15 residues. The CDR3 DNA is TGTGCCAGCAGTTCAGGGGGACAAGCGGGCACTGAAGCTTTCTTT. It is translated as CASSSGGQAGTEAFF.

The V gene is TRBV19, the J gene TRBJ2-7, with TRBD1 matching 11 bases. Germline V CDR1 and CDR2: LNHDA, SQIVND (reference sequence). This CDR3 contains 17 residues. With V trimmed by 1 base and J by 4 bases, 9 bases remained unmatched. This CDR3 reads CASSIALSGQGAYEQYF. CDR3 nucleotide sequence: TGTGCCAGTAGTATAGCCCTATCTGGACAGGGGGCGTACGAGCAGTACTTC.

The chain uses TRBV19 and TRBJ2-7; 7 bases are shared with TRBD2. CDR3 length: 18 amino acids. Germline CDR1 LNHDA, CDR2 SQIVND (reference sequence). The V and J ends lost 5 bases and 3 bases, in that order; junction bases with no gene match: 19. The CDR3 sequence: CASSPPSTSGRELYEQYF. The CDR3 DNA is TGTGCCAGTAGTCCCCCCTCCACGTCAGGGAGGGAGCTCTACGAGCAGTACTTC.

V is TRBV5-6 and J is TRBJ2-5, with D possibly matching TRBD2 (5 bases). Germline V lookup: CDR1 SGHDT, CDR2 YYEEEE. This CDR3 contains 13 residues. Trimming took 4 bases from V and 7 from J, leaving 14 bases between them. CDR3 nucleotides: TGTGCCAGCAGCGCAACCCCCAGCGGGACCCAGTACTTC. Residues: CASSATPSGTQYF.

The chain is built from TRBV15 and TRBJ1-2; possible D gene TRBD1, 5 bases. Germline V gene data show CDR1 as LNHNV and CDR2 as YYDKDF (reference sequence). This CDR3 contains 15 residues. Trimming pared 1 base from V and 7 bases from J, leaving 16 bases between. The CDR3 sequence is CATSRASLRGGGYTF. The CDR3 DNA follows: TGTGCCACCAGCAGAGCATCCTTAAGGGGTGGTGGCTACACCTTC.

The rearrangement uses TRBV30 and TRBJ2-7, with D possibly TRBD1 on 6 matching bases. CDR1 and CDR2 (germline): GTSNPN, SVGIG (reference sequence). Deletions cut 3 bases from V and 0 bases from J, with 9 bases between. The CDR3 has 13 amino acids. CDR3 coding DNA: TGTGCCTGGAGACAGGGAAGCTCCTACGAGCAGTACTTC. Translated: CAWRQGSSYEQYF.

The table lists this clone with many counts. This sequence joins TRBV4-1 and TRBJ2-7, with D possibly being TRBD1 (6 bases). The CDR3 runs to 13 residues. V lost 6 bases and J 5 bases, leaving 14 bases between the germline ends. Germline V gene data show CDR1 as MGHRA and CDR2 as YSYEKL. CDR3 bases: TGCGCCAGCAGTGCCTTGGGGGCCCACGAGCAGTACTTC. Its translation: CASSALGAHEQYF.

This chain connects TRBV29-1 to TRBJ1-1; maybe TRBD1 (5 bases). The V end was cut by 3 bases, the J end by 3 bases, with 14 bases between. The CDR3 covers 14 residues. Per germline, CDR1 SQVTM and CDR2 ANQGSEA. The CDR3 loop reads CSVDWAGGDTEAFF. In nucleotides, the CDR3 is TGCAGCGTTGACTGGGCGGGGGGAGACACTGAAGCTTTCTTT.

The chain employs TRBV9 and TRBJ1-2, with D tentatively TRBD1 (5 bases). Trimming stripped 3 bases from V and 5 bases from J, with 11 bases between. The CDR3 consists of 13 residues. Per the germline V gene, CDR1 is SGDLS and CDR2 is YYNGEE. The CDR3 bases are TGTGCCAGCAGCGCCACAGGCCCTTATGGCTACACCTTC. Its protein product is CASSATGPYGYTF.

The rearrangement joins TRBV6-1 to TRBJ1-4; TRBD1 is a possible D gene (5 bases). V gave up 4 bases and J gave up 8 bases, with 14 bases separating them. This CDR3 region has 14 residues. Germline loops: CDR1 MNHNS, CDR2 SASEGT. The CDR3 region is CASSVRGLPEKLFF. In DNA form, the CDR3 reads TGTGCCAGCAGTGTAAGGGGTTTACCCGAAAAACTGTTTTTT.